The entry that follows covers one TCR beta chain sequence. This sample was included in a study of Ad26.COV2.S vaccination and SARS-CoV-2 variants. Turning to the study itself: Recipients of Ad26.COV2.S got it intramuscularly, once or twice 56 days apart.

The ends were cut back, 0 bases at V and 3 bases at J, with 9 bases in the middle. The CDR3 contains 14 residues. The germline gives CDR1 SGHRS, CDR2 YFSETQ. Described treatment: about 20 received Ad26.COV2.S at low or high dose, single or two shots; five or six received placebo; per-sample allocation not given. Specimen acquisition occurred on day 63 following the initial vaccine or placebo injection. Participants' vaccine, an Ad26 vector, delivered Wuhan-strain SARS-CoV-2 spike. This table comes from immunoSEQ multiplex PCR, and its TCRdb copy is limited to in-frame clones, with some not included. The table shows around 370,000 clones, with 80% to 90% occurring only once.

The sequencing here drew on peripheral blood, taken in a trial of Ad26.COV2.S vaccine versus placebo. The rearrangement uses TRBV5-1 and TRBJ1-1; maybe TRBD1 (5 bases). This sequence was found in a person between 18 and 65 years old who received the Ad26.COV2.S COVID-19 vaccine or a placebo. CDR3 sequence (DNA): TGCGCCAGCAGCTTGGTGGGGGTCGACACTGAAGCTTTCTTT. Translating gives CASSLVGVDTEAFF.